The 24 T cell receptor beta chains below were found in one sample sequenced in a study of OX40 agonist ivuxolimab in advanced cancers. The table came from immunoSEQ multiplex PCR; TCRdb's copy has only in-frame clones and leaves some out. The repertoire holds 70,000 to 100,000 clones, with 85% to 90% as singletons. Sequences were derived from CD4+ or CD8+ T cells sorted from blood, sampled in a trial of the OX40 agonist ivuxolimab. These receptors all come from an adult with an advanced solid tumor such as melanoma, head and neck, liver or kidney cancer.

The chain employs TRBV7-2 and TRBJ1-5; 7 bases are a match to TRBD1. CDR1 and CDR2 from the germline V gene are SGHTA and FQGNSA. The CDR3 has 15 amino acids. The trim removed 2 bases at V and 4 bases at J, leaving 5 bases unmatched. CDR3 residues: CASSLSQDRNQPQHF. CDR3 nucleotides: TGTGCCAGCAGCTTAAGTCAGGACAGGAATCAGCCCCAGCATTTT.

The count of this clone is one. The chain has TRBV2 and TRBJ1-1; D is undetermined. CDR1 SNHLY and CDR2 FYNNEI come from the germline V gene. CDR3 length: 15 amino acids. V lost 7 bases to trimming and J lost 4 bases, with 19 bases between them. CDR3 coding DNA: TGTGCCAGCACCTCCCAGGTATTCGGCGGCACTGAAGCTTTCTTT. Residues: CASTSQVFGGTEAFF.

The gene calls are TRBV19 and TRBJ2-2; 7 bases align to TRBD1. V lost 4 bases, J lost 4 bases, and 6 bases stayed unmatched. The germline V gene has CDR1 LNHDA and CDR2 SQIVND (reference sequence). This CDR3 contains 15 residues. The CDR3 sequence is CASSNRGEGTGELFF. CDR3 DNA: TGTGCCAGTAGTAACAGGGGAGAAGGCACCGGGGAGCTGTTTTTT.

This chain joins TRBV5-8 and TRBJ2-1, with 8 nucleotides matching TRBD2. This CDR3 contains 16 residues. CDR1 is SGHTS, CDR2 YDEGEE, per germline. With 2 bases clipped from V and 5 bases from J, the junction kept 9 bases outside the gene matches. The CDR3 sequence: CASSLDSGIVNNEQFF. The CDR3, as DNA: TGTGCCAGCAGCTTAGATAGCGGGATTGTAAACAATGAGCAGTTCTTC.

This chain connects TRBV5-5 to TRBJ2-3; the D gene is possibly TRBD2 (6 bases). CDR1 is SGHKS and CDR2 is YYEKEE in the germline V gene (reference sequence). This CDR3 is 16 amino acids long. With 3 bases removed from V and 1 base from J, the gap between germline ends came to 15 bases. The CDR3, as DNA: TGTGCCAGCAGCTCCCTTCCGGCTAGCGGCACAGATACGCAGTATTTT. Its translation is CASSSLPASGTDTQYF.

CDR3 sequence: CASRDHRAGGEANEKLFF. For the CDR3, the DNA is TGCGCCAGCAGAGACCACAGGGCCGGAGGGGAGGCTAATGAAAAACTGTTTTTT. The chain links TRBV10-2 to TRBJ1-4, with D perhaps TRBD1 (6 bases). The germline V and J ends were trimmed by 6 bases and 3 bases, with 23 bases remaining between them. The V gene's germline CDR1 is WSHSY and CDR2 SAAADI. There are 18 residues in the CDR3.

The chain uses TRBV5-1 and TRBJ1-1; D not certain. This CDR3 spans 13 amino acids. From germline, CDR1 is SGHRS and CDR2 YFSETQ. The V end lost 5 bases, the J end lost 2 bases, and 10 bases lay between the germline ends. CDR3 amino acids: CASRDQTNTEAFF. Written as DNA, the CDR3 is TGCGCCAGCAGGGACCAGACAAACACTGAAGCTTTCTTT.

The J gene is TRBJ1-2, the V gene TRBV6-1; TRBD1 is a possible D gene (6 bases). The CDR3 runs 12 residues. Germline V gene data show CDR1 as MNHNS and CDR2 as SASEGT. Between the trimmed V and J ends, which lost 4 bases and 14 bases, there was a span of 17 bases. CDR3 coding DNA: TGTGCCAGCAGTGGGAACCTGGACAGCGAAACCTTC. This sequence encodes CASSGNLDSETF.

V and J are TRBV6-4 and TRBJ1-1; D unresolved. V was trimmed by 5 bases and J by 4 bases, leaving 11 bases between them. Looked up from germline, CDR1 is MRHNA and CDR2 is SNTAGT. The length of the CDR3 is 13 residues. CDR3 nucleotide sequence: TGTGCCAGCAGTTCTCAATCAGGCACTGAAGCTTTCTTT. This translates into CASSSQSGTEAFF.

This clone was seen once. In DNA form, the CDR3 reads TGTACGTCTGGGACTAGCGGGGCGAGGGAGCAGTACTTC. This gives the protein CTSGTSGAREQYF. The chain couples TRBV28 to TRBJ2-7, with 13 nucleotides matching TRBD2. The CDR3 has 13 residues. Germline CDR1 is MDHEN and CDR2 is SYDVKM. The full variable domain, completed using reference TRBV28 and TRBJ2-7, is DVKVTQSSRYLVKRTGEKVFLECVQDMDHENMFWYRQDPGLGLRLIYFSYDVKMKEKGDIPEGYSVSREKKERFSLILESASTNQTSMYLCTSGTSGAREQYFGPGTRLTVT.

The CDR3 DNA sequence: TGTGCCAGCAGCGCAGAGTCAGGCCTCGGCCCCTACGAGCAGTACTTC. Translating gives CASSAESGLGPYEQYF. V and J are TRBV9 and TRBJ2-7; D not resolved. The V gene's germline CDR1 is SGDLS and CDR2 YYNGEE. The CDR3 is 16 residues long. Trimming shortened V by 3 bases and J by 2 bases, and 18 bases separated the two germline ends.

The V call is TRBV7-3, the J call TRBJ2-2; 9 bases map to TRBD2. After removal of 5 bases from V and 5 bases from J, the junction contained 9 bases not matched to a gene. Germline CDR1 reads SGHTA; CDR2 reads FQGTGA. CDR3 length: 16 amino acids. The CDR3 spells CASSIDSGSGTGELFF. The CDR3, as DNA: TGTGCCAGCAGCATCGATAGCGGGAGTGGTACCGGGGAGCTGTTTTTT.

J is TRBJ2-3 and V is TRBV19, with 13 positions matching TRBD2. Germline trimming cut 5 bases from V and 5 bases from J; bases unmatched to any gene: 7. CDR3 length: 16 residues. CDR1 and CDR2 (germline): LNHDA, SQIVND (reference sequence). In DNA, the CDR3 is TGTGCCAGTAGTGCCTGGACTAGCGGGAGTTTAGATACGCAGTATTTT. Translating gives CASSAWTSGSLDTQYF.

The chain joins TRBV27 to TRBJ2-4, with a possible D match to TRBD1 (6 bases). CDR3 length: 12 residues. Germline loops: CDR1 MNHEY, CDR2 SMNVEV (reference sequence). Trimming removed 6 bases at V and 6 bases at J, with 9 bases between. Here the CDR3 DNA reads TGTGCCAGCAGGGACAGATTAAACATTCAGTACTTC. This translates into CASRDRLNIQYF.

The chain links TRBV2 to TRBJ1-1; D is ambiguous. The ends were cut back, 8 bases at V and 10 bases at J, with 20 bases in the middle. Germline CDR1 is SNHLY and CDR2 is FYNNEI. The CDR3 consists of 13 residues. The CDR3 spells CASLRLSGEGAFF. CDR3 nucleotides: TGTGCCAGCCTCCGACTATCTGGGGAAGGAGCTTTCTTT.

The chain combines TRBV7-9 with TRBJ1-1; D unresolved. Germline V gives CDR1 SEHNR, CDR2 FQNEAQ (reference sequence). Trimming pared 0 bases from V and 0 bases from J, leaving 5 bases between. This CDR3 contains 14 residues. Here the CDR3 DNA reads TGTGCCAGCAGCTTAGCCGATATGAACACTGAAGCTTTCTTT. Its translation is CASSLADMNTEAFF.

CDR3 bases: TGTGCCAGCAGTTACAACGGGGGCGGCACTGAAGCTTTCTTT. Protein: CASSYNGGGTEAFF. This chain uses TRBV6-5 with TRBJ1-1; TRBD1 might be the D (6 bases). Trimming stripped 2 bases from V and 4 bases from J, with 11 bases between. The CDR3 spans 14 residues. Germline V gene lookup returns CDR1 MNHEY and CDR2 SVGAGI.

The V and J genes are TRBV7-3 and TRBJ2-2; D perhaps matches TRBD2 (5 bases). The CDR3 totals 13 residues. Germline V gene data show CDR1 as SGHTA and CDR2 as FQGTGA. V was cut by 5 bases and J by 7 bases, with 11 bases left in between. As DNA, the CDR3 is TGTGCCAGCAGCCCCGCTAGCAGCGGGGAGCTGTTTTTT. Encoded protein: CASSPASSGELFF.

The CDR3 nucleotides read TGTGCTAGTGGTTTGGGACACTACACCGGGGAGCTGTTTTTT. This gives the protein CASGLGHYTGELFF. The rearrangement links TRBV12-5 to TRBJ2-2, with D unresolved. This CDR3 is 14 amino acids long. The germline V and J ends were trimmed by 1 base and 3 bases, with 6 bases remaining between them. Germline-derived CDR1 and CDR2 are LGHNT and FRNRAP.

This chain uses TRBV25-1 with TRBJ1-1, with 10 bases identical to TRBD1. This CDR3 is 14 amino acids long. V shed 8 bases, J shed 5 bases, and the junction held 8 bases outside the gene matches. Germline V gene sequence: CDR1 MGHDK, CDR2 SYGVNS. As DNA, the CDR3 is TGTGCCAGCGGGGGGACAGGGGCTGGTACTGAAGCTTTCTTT. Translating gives CASGGTGAGTEAFF.

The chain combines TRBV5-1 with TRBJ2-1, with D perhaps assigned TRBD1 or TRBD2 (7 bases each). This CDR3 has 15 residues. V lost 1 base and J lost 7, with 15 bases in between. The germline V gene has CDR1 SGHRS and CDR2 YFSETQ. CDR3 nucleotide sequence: TGCGCCAGCAGCTTGTTCCCAGGGGGAGGGAATGAGCAGTTCTTC. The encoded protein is CASSLFPGGGNEQFF.

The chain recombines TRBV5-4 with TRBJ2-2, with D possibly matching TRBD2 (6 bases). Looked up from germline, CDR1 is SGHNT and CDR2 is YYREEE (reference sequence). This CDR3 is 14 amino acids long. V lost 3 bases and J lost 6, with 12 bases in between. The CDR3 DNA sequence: TGTGCCAGCAGCTCCGGCTGGGAGGCCGGGGAGCTGTTTTTT. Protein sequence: CASSSGWEAGELFF.

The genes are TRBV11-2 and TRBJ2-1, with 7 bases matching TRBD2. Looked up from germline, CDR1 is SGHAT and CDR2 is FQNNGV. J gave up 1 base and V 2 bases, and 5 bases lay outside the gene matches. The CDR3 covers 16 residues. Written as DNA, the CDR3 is TGTGCCAGCAGCTTATGGGCTAGCGGTTCCTACAATGAGCAGTTCTTC. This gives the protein CASSLWASGSYNEQFF.

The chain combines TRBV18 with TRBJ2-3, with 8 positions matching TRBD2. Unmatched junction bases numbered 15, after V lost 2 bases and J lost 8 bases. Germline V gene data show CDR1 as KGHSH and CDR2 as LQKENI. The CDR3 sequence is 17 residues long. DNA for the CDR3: TGTGCCAGCTCACCATCGAACCCTGGACTAGCCGGAGGTACGCAGTATTTT. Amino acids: CASSPSNPGLAGGTQYF. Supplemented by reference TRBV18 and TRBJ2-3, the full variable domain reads NAGVMQNPRHLVRRRGQEARLRCSPMKGHSHVYWYRQLPEEGLKFMVYLQKENIIDESGMPKERFSAEFPKEGPSILRIQQVVRGDSAAYFCASSPSNPGLAGGTQYFGPGTRLTVL.